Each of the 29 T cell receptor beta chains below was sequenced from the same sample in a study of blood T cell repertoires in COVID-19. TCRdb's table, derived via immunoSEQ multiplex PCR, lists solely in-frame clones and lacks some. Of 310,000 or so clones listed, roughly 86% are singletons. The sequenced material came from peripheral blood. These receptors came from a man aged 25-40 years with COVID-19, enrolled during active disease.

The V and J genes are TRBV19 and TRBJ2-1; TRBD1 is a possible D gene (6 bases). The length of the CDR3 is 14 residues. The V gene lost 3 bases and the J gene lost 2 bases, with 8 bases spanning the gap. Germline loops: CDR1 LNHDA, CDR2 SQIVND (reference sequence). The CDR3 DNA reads TGTGCCAGTAGTATGACAGGCCCCTACAATGAGCAGTTCTTC. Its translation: CASSMTGPYNEQFF.

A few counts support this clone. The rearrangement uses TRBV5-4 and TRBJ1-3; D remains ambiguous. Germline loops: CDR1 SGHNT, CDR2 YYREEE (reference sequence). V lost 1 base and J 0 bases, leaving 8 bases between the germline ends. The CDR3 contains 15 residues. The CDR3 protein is CASSLLKNSGNTIYF. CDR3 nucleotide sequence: TGTGCCAGCAGCTTGCTAAAAAACTCTGGAAACACCATATATTTT. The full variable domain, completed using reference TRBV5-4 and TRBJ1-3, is ETGVTQSPTHLIKTRGQQVTLRCSSQSGHNTVSWYQQALGQGPQFIFQYYREEENGRGNFPPRFSGLQFPNYSSELNVNALELDDSALYLCASSLLKNSGNTIYFGEGSWLTVV.

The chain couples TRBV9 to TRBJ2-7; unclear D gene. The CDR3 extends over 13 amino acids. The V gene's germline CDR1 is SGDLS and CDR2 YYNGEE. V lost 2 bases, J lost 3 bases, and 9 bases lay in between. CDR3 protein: CASSVGADYEQYF. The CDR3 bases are TGTGCCAGCAGCGTCGGCGCGGACTACGAGCAGTACTTC.

CDR3 residues: CSVGTGVFNEQFF. The CDR3, as DNA: TGCAGCGTTGGGACAGGGGTTTTCAATGAGCAGTTCTTC. The rearrangement uses TRBV29-1 and TRBJ2-1; 9 nucleotides agree with TRBD1. In germline, CDR1 is SQVTM, CDR2 ANQGSEA. The CDR3 has 13 residues. With 4 bases clipped from V and 6 bases from J, the junction kept 4 bases outside the gene matches.

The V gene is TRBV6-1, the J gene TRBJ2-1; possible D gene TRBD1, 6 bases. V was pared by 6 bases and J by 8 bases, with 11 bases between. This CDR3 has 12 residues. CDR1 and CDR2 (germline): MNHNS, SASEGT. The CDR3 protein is CASRFTGYEQFF. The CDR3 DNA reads TGTGCCAGCAGATTTACAGGGTATGAGCAGTTCTTC.

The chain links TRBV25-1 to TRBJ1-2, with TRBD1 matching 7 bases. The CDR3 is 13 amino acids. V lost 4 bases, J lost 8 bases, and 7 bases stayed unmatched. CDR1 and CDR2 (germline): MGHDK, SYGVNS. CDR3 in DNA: TGTGCCAGCAGTGGAACAGGGGTAACAGGCTACACCTTC. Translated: CASSGTGVTGYTF.

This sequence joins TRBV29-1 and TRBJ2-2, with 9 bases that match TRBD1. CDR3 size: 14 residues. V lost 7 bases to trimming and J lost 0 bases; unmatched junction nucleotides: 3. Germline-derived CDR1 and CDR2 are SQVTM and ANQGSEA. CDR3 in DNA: TGCAGCGGGAGACAGGGGGCGAACACCGGGGAGCTGTTTTTT. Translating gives CSGRQGANTGELFF.

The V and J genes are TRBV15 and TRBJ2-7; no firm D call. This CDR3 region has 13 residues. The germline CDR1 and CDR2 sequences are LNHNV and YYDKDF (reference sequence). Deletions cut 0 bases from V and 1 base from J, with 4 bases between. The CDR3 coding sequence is TGTGCCACCAGCAGAGAACAGTCCTACGAGCAGTACTTC. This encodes CATSREQSYEQYF. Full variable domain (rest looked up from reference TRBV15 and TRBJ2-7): DAMVIQNPRYQVTQFGKPVTLSCSQTLNHNVMYWYQQKSSQAPKLLFHYYDKDFNNEADTPDNFQSRRPNTSFCFLDIRSPGLGDTAMYLCATSREQSYEQYFGPGTRLTVT.

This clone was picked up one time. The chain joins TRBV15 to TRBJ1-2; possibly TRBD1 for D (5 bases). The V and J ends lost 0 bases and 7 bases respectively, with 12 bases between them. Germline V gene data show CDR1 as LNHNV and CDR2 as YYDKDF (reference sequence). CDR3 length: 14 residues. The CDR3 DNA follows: TGTGCCACCAGCAGAGACCAGGGAACGGGTGGCTACACCTTC. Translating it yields CATSRDQGTGGYTF.

This CDR3 is CATRDRGQGAQNEQFF. The CDR3 DNA reads TGTGCCACCAGAGATAGGGGACAGGGGGCGCAAAATGAGCAGTTCTTC. The gene calls are TRBV24-1 and TRBJ2-1; 12 positions agree with TRBD1. CDR1 and CDR2 from the germline V gene are KGHDR and SFDVKD. The J segment lost 7 bases and the V segment lost 7 bases, leaving 10 bases of the junction unmatched. The length of the CDR3 is 16 residues.

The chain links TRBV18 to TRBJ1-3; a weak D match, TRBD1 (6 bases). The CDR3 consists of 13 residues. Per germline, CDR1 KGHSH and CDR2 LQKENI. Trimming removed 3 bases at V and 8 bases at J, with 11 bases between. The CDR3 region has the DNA TGTGCCAGCTCACCTCCAGGGGTCGACACCATATATTTT. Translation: CASSPPGVDTIYF.

CDR3 nucleotide sequence: TGCGCCAGCAGCCAAGATCTGGACAGGGGGAGCTACAATGAGCAGTTCTTC. It translates to CASSQDLDRGSYNEQFF. The chain uses TRBV4-1 and TRBJ2-1; 10 positions agree with TRBD1. Per the germline V gene, CDR1 is MGHRA and CDR2 is YSYEKL. The V gene end was trimmed by 0 bases and the J gene end by 3 bases; junction bases not matched to a gene: 5. The CDR3 extends over 17 amino acids.

CDR3 DNA sequence: TGTGCCACCAGCAGAGGGGGGCCTACAAAGGGCTACACCTTC. This sequence encodes CATSRGGPTKGYTF. The J gene is TRBJ1-2, the V gene TRBV15; maybe TRBD1 (6 bases). The CDR3 spans 14 residues. Germline CDR1 reads LNHNV; CDR2 reads YYDKDF (reference sequence). Trimming cost V 1 base and J 8 bases, with 14 bases left between them.

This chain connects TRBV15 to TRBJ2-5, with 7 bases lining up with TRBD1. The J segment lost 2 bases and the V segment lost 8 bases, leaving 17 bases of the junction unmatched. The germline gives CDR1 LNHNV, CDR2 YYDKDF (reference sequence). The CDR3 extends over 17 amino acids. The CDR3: CATGALPRQGRQETQYF. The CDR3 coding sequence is TGTGCCACCGGAGCCCTCCCGAGACAGGGTCGACAAGAGACCCAGTACTTC. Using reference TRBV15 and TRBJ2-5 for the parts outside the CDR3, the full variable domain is DAMVIQNPRYQVTQFGKPVTLSCSQTLNHNVMYWYQQKSSQAPKLLFHYYDKDFNNEADTPDNFQSRRPNTSFCFLDIRSPGLGDTAMYLCATGALPRQGRQETQYFGPGTRLLVL.

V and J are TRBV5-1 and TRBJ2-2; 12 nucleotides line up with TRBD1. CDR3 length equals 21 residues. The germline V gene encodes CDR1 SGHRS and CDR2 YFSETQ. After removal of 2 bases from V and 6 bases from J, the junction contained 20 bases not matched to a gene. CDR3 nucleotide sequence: TGCGCCAGCAGCTTAACTTTCCGGGACAGGGGGCAAAGTACGTCGGCCGGGGAGCTGTTTTTT. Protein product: CASSLTFRDRGQSTSAGELFF.

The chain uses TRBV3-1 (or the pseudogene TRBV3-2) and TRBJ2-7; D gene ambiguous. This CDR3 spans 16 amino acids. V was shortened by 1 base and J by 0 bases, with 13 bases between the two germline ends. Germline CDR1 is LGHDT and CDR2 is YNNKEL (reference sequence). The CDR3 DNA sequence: TGTGCCAGCAGCCAAGCCTCCACCCTAAGCTCCTACGAGCAGTACTTC. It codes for CASSQASTLSSYEQYF.

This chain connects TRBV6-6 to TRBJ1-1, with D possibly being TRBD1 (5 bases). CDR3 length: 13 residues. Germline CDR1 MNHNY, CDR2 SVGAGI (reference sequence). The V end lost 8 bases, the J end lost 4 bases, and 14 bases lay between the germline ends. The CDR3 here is CASLSPGITEAFF. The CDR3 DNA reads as TGTGCCAGCCTTTCACCAGGGATCACTGAAGCTTTCTTT.

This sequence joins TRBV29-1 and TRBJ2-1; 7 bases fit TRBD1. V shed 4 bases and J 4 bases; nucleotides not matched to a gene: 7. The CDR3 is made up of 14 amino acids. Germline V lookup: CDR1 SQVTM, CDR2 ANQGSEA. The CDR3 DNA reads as TGCAGCGTTGGCTCGAGACAGGGTTACAATGAGCAGTTCTTC. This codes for CSVGSRQGYNEQFF.

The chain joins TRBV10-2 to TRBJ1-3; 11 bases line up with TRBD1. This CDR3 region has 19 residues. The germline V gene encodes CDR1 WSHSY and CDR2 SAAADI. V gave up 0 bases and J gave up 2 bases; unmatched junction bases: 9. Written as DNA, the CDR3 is TGCGCCAGCAGTGAGTCCCGGACAGGGGGCTTCTCCACTGGAAACACCATATATTTT. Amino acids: CASSESRTGGFSTGNTIYF.

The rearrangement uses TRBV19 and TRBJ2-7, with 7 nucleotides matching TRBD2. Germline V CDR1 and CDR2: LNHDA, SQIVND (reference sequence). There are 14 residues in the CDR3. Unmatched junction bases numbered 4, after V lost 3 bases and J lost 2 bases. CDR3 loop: CASSMWEGTYEQYF. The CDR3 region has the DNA TGTGCCAGTAGTATGTGGGAGGGTACCTACGAGCAGTACTTC.

The CDR3: CASSEPSGRAGSYEQYF. The CDR3 nucleotides read TGTGCCAGCAGTGAACCTAGCGGGAGGGCCGGGTCCTACGAGCAGTACTTC. The chain links TRBV6-1 to TRBJ2-7; 12 positions agree with TRBD2. Germline V lookup: CDR1 MNHNS, CDR2 SASEGT. The ends lost 2 bases at V and 1 base at J; junction bases unmatched: 6. CDR3 length equals 17 residues.

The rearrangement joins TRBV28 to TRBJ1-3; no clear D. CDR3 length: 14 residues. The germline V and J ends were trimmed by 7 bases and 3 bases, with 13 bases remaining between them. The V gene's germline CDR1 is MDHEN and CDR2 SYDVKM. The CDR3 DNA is TGTGCCAGCAAGAGTTCCATCTTTGGAAACACCATATATTTT. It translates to CASKSSIFGNTIYF.

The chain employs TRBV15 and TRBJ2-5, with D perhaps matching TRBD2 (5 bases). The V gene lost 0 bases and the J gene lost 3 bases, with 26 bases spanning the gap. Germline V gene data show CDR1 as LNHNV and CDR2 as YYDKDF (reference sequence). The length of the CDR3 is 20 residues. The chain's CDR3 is CATSRESTARGLGKKETQYF. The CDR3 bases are TGTGCCACCAGCAGAGAAAGTACAGCCCGGGGTTTGGGTAAAAAAGAGACCCAGTACTTC.

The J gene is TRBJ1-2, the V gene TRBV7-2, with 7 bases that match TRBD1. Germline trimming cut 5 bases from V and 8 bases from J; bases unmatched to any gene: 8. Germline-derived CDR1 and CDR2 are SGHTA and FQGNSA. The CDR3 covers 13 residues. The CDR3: CASSPTGDHGYTF. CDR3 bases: TGTGCCAGCAGCCCCACAGGGGATCACGGCTACACCTTC.

The CDR3 spells CSVEGFSGPTDTQYF. The CDR3 DNA is TGCAGCGTTGAGGGGTTTAGCGGCCCCACAGATACGCAGTATTTT. V is TRBV29-1 and J is TRBJ2-3; tentatively, D is TRBD2 (6 bases). Trimming cost V 3 bases and J 2 bases, with 15 bases left between them. Germline values: CDR1 SQVTM, CDR2 ANQGSEA. This CDR3 region has 15 residues.

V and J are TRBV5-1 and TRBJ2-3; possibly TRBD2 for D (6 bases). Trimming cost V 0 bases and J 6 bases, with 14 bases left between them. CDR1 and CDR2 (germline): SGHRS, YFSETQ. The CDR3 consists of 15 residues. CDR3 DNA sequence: TGCGCCAGCAGCTTGGTACGCGGGGAACGGGATACGCAGTATTTT. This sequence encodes CASSLVRGERDTQYF. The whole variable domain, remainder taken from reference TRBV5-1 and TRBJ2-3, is KAGVTQTPRYLIKTRGQQVTLSCSPISGHRSVSWYQQTPGQGLQFLFEYFSETQRNKGNFPGRFSGRQFSNSRSEMNVSTLELGDSALYLCASSLVRGERDTQYFGPGTRLTVL.

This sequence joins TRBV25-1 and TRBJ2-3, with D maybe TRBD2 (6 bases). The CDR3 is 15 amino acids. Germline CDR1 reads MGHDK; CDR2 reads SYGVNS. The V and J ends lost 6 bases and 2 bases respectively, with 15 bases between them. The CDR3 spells CASRTGTRFTDTQYF. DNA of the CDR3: TGTGCCAGCAGGACCGGGACTCGATTCACAGATACGCAGTATTTT.

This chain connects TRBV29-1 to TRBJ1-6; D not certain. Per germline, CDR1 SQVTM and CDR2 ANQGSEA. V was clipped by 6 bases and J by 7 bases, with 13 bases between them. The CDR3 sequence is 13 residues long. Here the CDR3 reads CSVKLLTNSPLHF. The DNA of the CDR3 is TGCAGCGTCAAGTTGCTGACAAATTCACCCCTCCACTTT.

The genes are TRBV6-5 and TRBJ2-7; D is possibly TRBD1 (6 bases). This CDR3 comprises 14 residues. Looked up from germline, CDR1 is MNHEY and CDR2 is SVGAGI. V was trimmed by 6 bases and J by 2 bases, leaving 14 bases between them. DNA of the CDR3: TGTGCCAGCAGACAGGGAAAGCTCGCCTACGAGCAGTACTTC. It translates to CASRQGKLAYEQYF.